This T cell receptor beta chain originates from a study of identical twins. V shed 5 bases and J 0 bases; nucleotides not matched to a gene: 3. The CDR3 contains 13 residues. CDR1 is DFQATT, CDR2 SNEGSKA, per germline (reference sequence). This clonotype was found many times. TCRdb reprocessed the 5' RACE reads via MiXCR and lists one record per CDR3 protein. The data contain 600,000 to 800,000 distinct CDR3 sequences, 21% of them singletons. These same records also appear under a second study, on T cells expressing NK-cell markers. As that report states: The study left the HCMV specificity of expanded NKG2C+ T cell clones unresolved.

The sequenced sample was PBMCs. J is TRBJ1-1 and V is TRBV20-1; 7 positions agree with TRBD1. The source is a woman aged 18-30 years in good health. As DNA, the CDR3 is TGCAGTGCTCCGGGACAGCTGAACACTGAAGCTTTCTTT. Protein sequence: CSAPGQLNTEAFF.